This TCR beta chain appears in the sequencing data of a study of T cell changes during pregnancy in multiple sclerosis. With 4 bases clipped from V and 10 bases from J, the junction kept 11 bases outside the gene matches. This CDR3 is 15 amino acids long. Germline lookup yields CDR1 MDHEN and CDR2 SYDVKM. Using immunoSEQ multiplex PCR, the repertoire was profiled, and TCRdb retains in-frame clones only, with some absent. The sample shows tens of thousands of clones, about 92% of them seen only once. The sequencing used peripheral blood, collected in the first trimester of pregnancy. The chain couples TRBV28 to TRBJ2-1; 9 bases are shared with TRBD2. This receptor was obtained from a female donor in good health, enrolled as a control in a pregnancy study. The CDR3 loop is CASSSIARGREEQFF. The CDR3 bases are TGTGCCAGCAGTTCCATAGCCCGCGGGAGGGAAGAGCAGTTCTTC.